The 23 T cell receptor beta chains below all came from one sample that was sequenced in a study of cytotoxic CD8 clonotypes in ibrutinib-treated CLL. Sequencing used immunoSEQ multiplex PCR; TCRdb keeps in-frame clones, though not all of them. The sample shows around 310,000 clones, almost 80% of them seen only once. This sample comprised PBMCs, obtained before ibrutinib treatment. The receptors shown here come from a human donor with chronic lymphocytic leukemia.

The chain uses TRBV6-1 and TRBJ1-5, with TRBD1 matching over 9 bases. CDR3 size: 15 residues. Unmatched junction bases numbered 4, after V lost 3 bases and J lost 4 bases. Germline lookup yields CDR1 MNHNS and CDR2 SASEGT. CDR3 in amino acids: CASSDQGQGNQPQHF. DNA for the CDR3: TGTGCCAGCAGTGACCAAGGACAGGGGAATCAGCCCCAGCATTTT.

V and J are TRBV19 and TRBJ2-2; D gene ambiguous. Germline loops: CDR1 LNHDA, CDR2 SQIVND (reference sequence). This CDR3 is 15 amino acids long. V gave up 5 bases and J gave up 1 base, with 11 bases separating them. This CDR3 reads CASSLQILNTGELFF. The CDR3 DNA reads TGTGCCAGTAGTCTACAGATATTGAACACCGGGGAGCTGTTTTTT. The complete variable domain, with remaining parts taken from reference TRBV19 and TRBJ2-2, reads DGGITQSPKYLFRKEGQNVTLSCEQNLNHDAMYWYRQDPGQGLRLIYYSQIVNDFQKGDIAEGYSVSREKKESFPLTVTSAQKNPTAFYLCASSLQILNTGELFFGEGSRLTVL.

This clone was seen just once. The chain links TRBV6-5 to TRBJ1-2; 10 bases map to TRBD1. Looked up from germline, CDR1 is MNHEY and CDR2 is SVGAGI. This CDR3 has 13 amino acids. V was pared by 6 bases and J by 7 bases, with 5 bases of the junction left unmatched. The CDR3, as DNA: TGTGCCAGCAGCGACAGGGGGCGCTTTGGCTACACCTTC. Residues: CASSDRGRFGYTF.

The rearrangement links TRBV30 to TRBJ2-3, with 12 bases that match TRBD1. The ends lost 8 bases at V and 2 bases at J; junction bases unmatched: 14. CDR3 length: 17 residues. Germline V gives CDR1 GTSNPN, CDR2 SVGIG (reference sequence). The CDR3 loop is CAMGQGAMGWATDTQYF. The CDR3 DNA reads as TGTGCCATGGGACAGGGGGCGATGGGGTGGGCCACAGATACGCAGTATTTT.

This clone has a handful of counts. The chain recombines TRBV25-1 with TRBJ2-3; the D is unclear. V gave up 4 bases and J gave up 1 base, with 6 bases separating them. The CDR3 runs 13 residues. Germline CDR1 and CDR2: MGHDK and SYGVNS. This chain's CDR3 is CASSGWGTDTQYF. CDR3 bases: TGTGCCAGCAGTGGGTGGGGCACAGATACGCAGTATTTT.

This chain uses TRBV6-4 with TRBJ2-1; 14 bases fit TRBD2. V shed 6 bases and J 9 bases; nucleotides not matched to a gene: 4. CDR1 and CDR2 (germline): MRHNA, SNTAGT. This CDR3 is 14 amino acids long. The CDR3 DNA reads as TGTGCCAGCAGGGGACTAGCGGGAGTGGGTGAGCAGTTCTTC. It translates to CASRGLAGVGEQFF.

The chain has TRBV19 and TRBJ2-1, with a tentative D call TRBD1 (5 bases). This CDR3 spans 17 amino acids. Trimming took 5 bases from V and 4 from J, leaving 21 bases between them. Germline assignment: CDR1 LNHDA and CDR2 SQIVND (reference sequence). The CDR3: CASSFSLTEILYNEQFF. The CDR3 DNA is TGTGCCAGTAGTTTCTCCCTGACAGAAATCTTATACAATGAGCAGTTCTTC.

The chain links TRBV15 to TRBJ1-1; D gene ambiguous. V shed 0 bases and J shed 10 bases, with 9 bases lying between them. CDR1 and CDR2 (germline): LNHNV, YYDKDF (reference sequence). The CDR3 runs 12 residues. The DNA for the CDR3 is TGTGCCACCAGCAGAGAACAAACCCGAGCTTTCTTT. Translated: CATSREQTRAFF.

The chain recombines TRBV9 with TRBJ2-1; the D call may be TRBD1 or TRBD2 (5 bases each). The length of the CDR3 is 15 residues. V was cut by 4 bases and J by 9 bases, with 20 bases left in between. Germline CDR1 SGDLS, CDR2 YYNGEE. The CDR3 DNA reads as TGTGCCAGCAGCTCTTTGCCGGGACCCACGTCTGAGCAGTTCTTC. This encodes CASSSLPGPTSEQFF.

The rearrangement uses TRBV27 and TRBJ2-2; D is unresolved. V was pared by 3 bases and J by 5 bases, with 10 bases between. Germline CDR1 reads MNHEY; CDR2 reads SMNVEV (reference sequence). The CDR3 covers 14 residues. The DNA of the CDR3 is TGTGCCAGCAGTTTCCAGGTTCCGACCGGGGAGCTGTTTTTT. It codes for CASSFQVPTGELFF.

The chain recombines TRBV29-1 with TRBJ2-7, with D uncertain. CDR1 is SQVTM and CDR2 is ANQGSEA in the germline V gene. The CDR3 runs 13 residues. V gave up 1 base and J gave up 6 bases, with 13 bases separating them. CDR3 coding DNA: TGCAGCGTTGAAGGTCAGCCTAGGTCCGAGCAGTACTTC. Translation: CSVEGQPRSEQYF.

V usage is TRBV28 and J usage is TRBJ1-1; D uncertain. Germline-derived CDR1 and CDR2 are MDHEN and SYDVKM. The CDR3 is 13 amino acids. V was shortened by 7 bases and J by 4 bases, with 13 bases between the two germline ends. CDR3 protein: CASILPGFTEAFF. The DNA of the CDR3 is TGTGCCAGCATCTTACCGGGATTCACTGAAGCTTTCTTT.

This rearrangement joins TRBV6-5 to TRBJ2-1; a weak D match, TRBD2 (5 bases). Trimming took 7 bases from V and 10 from J, leaving 23 bases between them. CDR1 is MNHEY and CDR2 is SVGAGI in the germline V gene. This CDR3 has 15 residues. CDR3 DNA sequence: TGTGCCAGCACCCGCCAGGCACCCGAGACGGGGGAGCAGTTCTTC. Amino acids: CASTRQAPETGEQFF.

This chain joins TRBV4-1 and TRBJ1-1, with D possibly being TRBD1 (5 bases). Per the germline V gene, CDR1 is MGHRA and CDR2 is YSYEKL. The CDR3 is 18 residues long. Trimming removed 0 bases from V and 1 base from J, with 18 bases in between. The CDR3, as DNA: TGCGCCAGCAGCCAAGACCCCCGACAGTTTTCTTCGAACACTGAAGCTTTCTTT. Translation gives CASSQDPRQFSSNTEAFF.

The V gene is TRBV2, the J gene TRBJ2-2, with a tentative D call TRBD2 (6 bases). Germline CDR1 reads SNHLY; CDR2 reads FYNNEI. This CDR3 contains 16 residues. Trimming took off 6 bases at V and 0 bases at J, with 14 bases between the two ends. In nucleotides, the CDR3 is TGTGCCAGCAGAAGCCCTGGGGGGACGAACACCGGGGAGCTGTTTTTT. It encodes CASRSPGGTNTGELFF.

The chain couples TRBV7-9 to TRBJ2-3; 10 bases align to TRBD1. From germline, CDR1 is SEHNR and CDR2 FQNEAQ (reference sequence). Losses at the gene ends were 3 bases for V and 1 base for J; bases not matched to a gene: 4. This CDR3 comprises 16 residues. The CDR3: CASSFGDRGGTDTQYF. CDR3 DNA sequence: TGTGCCAGCAGCTTCGGGGACAGGGGAGGCACAGATACGCAGTATTTT.

The chain carries TRBV19 and TRBJ1-5; TRBD1 is a possible D gene (6 bases). CDR3 length equals 17 residues. Germline loops: CDR1 LNHDA, CDR2 SQIVND (reference sequence). V was shortened by 2 bases and J by 0 bases, with 14 bases between the two germline ends. The CDR3 sequence: CASSITRGAYSNQPQHF. The CDR3, as DNA: TGTGCCAGTAGTATAACTAGGGGGGCTTATAGCAATCAGCCCCAGCATTTT.

This rearrangement joins TRBV27 to TRBJ1-4, with D perhaps TRBD1 (6 bases). This CDR3 has 16 amino acids. Germline V CDR1 and CDR2: MNHEY, SMNVEV (reference sequence). Deletions cut 2 bases from V and 0 bases from J, with 10 bases between. The CDR3 bases are TGTGCCAGCAGTTTAGGAGGGGGGGCAACTAATGAAAAACTGTTTTTT. Protein product: CASSLGGGATNEKLFF.

The V gene is TRBV7-2, the J gene TRBJ2-7; D is unclear. This CDR3 region has 15 residues. Germline loops: CDR1 SGHTA, CDR2 FQGNSA. The V end was cut by 0 bases, the J end by 6 bases, with 15 bases between. The DNA of the CDR3 is TGTGCCAGCAGCTTAGCGTCCGGCTGGGCCGCCGAGCAGTACTTC. Translation: CASSLASGWAAEQYF.

This clone was counted between two and nine times. The rearrangement links TRBV5-1 to TRBJ2-7, with 8 bases that match TRBD1. Trimming cost V 2 bases and J 3 bases; bases outside gene matches: 1. CDR1 and CDR2 (germline): SGHRS, YFSETQ. The CDR3 loop spans 13 amino acids. CDR3 sequence (DNA): TGCGCCAGCAGCTTCGACAGGGGCTACGAGCAGTACTTC. Its protein product is CASSFDRGYEQYF.

This chain's CDR3 is CASREVAEAFF. In DNA, the CDR3 is TGTGCCAGCAGGGAGGTTGCTGAAGCTTTCTTT. The chain carries TRBV6-1 and TRBJ1-1; D is unclear. Germline V gene data show CDR1 as MNHNS and CDR2 as SASEGT. The CDR3 runs to 11 residues. Trimming left V 6 bases short and J 6 bases short, with 8 bases between.

The chain recombines TRBV7-9 with TRBJ1-2; TRBD1 matches 8 bases. Germline CDR1 and CDR2: SEHNR and FQNEAQ (reference sequence). The V gene end was trimmed by 5 bases and the J gene end by 5 bases; junction bases not matched to a gene: 13. The CDR3 is 16 amino acids. CDR3 DNA: TGTGCCAGCAGCCCCTCTCAGACAGGGGTAAGGTATGGCTACACCTTC. This sequence encodes CASSPSQTGVRYGYTF.

J is TRBJ1-5 and V is TRBV15; D gene ambiguous. Germline V CDR1 and CDR2: LNHNV, YYDKDF (reference sequence). V was trimmed by 3 bases and J by 4 bases, leaving 7 bases between them. The CDR3 is 13 residues long. This CDR3 is CATSSSDNQPQHF. As DNA, the CDR3 is TGTGCCACCAGCAGTTCAGATAATCAGCCCCAGCATTTT.